The rows below give T cell receptor beta chains drawn from one sample of a study of long-term antiretroviral therapy in people with HIV. Assay used: immunoSEQ multiplex PCR; TCRdb lists only in-frame clones, some missing. The data contain around 21,000 clones, approximately 82% of them singletons. This material consisted of unsorted PBMCs, taken 0.2 years after starting antiretroviral therapy. The receptors were gathered from a woman aged 25-40 years with HIV. The CDR3 runs from the conserved cysteine through the conserved F or W. Fields, in order: CDR3 protein, CDR3 DNA, J gene, D gene, V gene. D genes are given only for firm matches.

CDR3: CASSVSGTEAFF; DNA: TGTGCCAGCAGTGTCTCAGGCACTGAAGCTTTCTTT; J: TRBJ1-1; D: NA; V: TRBV2
CDR3: CAWSELGANTEAFF; DNA: TGTGCCTGGAGTGAGCTGGGTGCCAACACTGAAGCTTTCTTT; J: TRBJ1-1; D: NA; V: TRBV30
CDR3: CASRPGTGASPLHF; DNA: TGTGCCAGCAGACCCGGGACAGGGGCTTCACCCCTCCACTTT; J: TRBJ1-6; D: TRBD1; V: TRBV2
CDR3: CASSYTGRRGYTF; DNA: TGTGCCAGCAGTTACACAGGCCGTCGTGGCTACACCTTC; J: TRBJ1-2; D: NA; V: TRBV6-5
CDR3: CASSRDGSSYNEQFF; DNA: TGTGCCAGCAGTCGGGACGGTAGCTCCTACAATGAGCAGTTCTTC; J: TRBJ2-1; D: NA; V: TRBV2
CDR3: CASSDRPETQYF; DNA: TGTGCCAGCAGTGACCGGCCGGAGACCCAGTACTTC; J: TRBJ2-5; D: NA; V: TRBV2
CDR3: CASSLYYGGADTGELFF; DNA: TGCGCCAGCAGTCTTTACTACGGGGGGGCGGACACCGGGGAGCTGTTTTTT; J: TRBJ2-2; D: TRBD2; V: TRBV4-1
CDR3: CAISDTGNNGYTF; DNA: TGTGCCATCAGTGATACCGGGAACAATGGCTACACCTTC; J: TRBJ1-2; D: NA; V: TRBV10-3
CDR3: CASRLAGIYEQYF; DNA: TGTGCCAGCAGACTAGCGGGGATCTACGAGCAGTACTTC; J: TRBJ2-7; D: TRBD2; V: TRBV6-4
CDR3: CASSSQGSSPLHF; DNA: TGTGCCAGCAGTTCGCAGGGATCCTCACCCCTCCACTTT; J: TRBJ1-6; D: NA; V: TRBV6-5
CDR3: CASSLMGALRETQYF; DNA: TGTGCCAGCAGCTTGATGGGGGCCCTACGGGAGACCCAGTACTTC; J: TRBJ2-5; D: NA; V: TRBV5-4
CDR3: CASSGGLRETQYF; DNA: TGTGCCAGCAGCGGAGGCCTGAGAGAGACCCAGTACTTC; J: TRBJ2-5; D: NA; V: TRBV9
CDR3: CASSLWAGVKDTQYF; DNA: TGTGCCAGCAGCTTATGGGCGGGGGTTAAAGATACGCAGTATTTT; J: TRBJ2-3; D: TRBD2; V: TRBV7-2
CDR3: CASSESWGGETQYF; DNA: TGCGCCAGCAGTGAGTCTTGGGGAGGGGAGACCCAGTACTTC; J: TRBJ2-5; D: TRBD2; V: TRBV10-2
CDR3: CASSLSGTGLKSGGYTF; DNA: TGTGCCAGCAGCCTGTCCGGGACAGGGTTGAAATCGGGAGGCTACACCTTC; J: TRBJ1-2; D: TRBD1; V: TRBV2
CDR3: CASSLGGTGQGDSNQPQHF; DNA: TGTGCCAGCAGCTTAGGGGGAACGGGACAGGGAGATAGCAATCAGCCCCAGCATTTT; J: TRBJ1-5; D: TRBD1; V: TRBV7-9
CDR3: CASSVGSGGMETQYF; DNA: TGTGCCAGCAGCGTCGGCTCCGGGGGTATGGAGACCCAGTACTTC; J: TRBJ2-5; D: NA; V: TRBV9
CDR3: CASKFGGSGLGNEQFF; DNA: TGTGCCAGCAAATTCGGGGGCTCAGGGCTGGGCAATGAGCAGTTCTTC; J: TRBJ2-1; D: NA; V: TRBV2
CDR3: CASSLGEKQGTTQYF; DNA: TGTGCCAGCAGCTTAGGGGAGAAACAGGGAACGACCCAGTACTTC; J: TRBJ2-5; D: NA; V: TRBV7-8
CDR3: CASSPSTGGNYGYTF; DNA: TGTGCCAGCTCACCTTCGACAGGGGGGAACTATGGCTACACCTTC; J: TRBJ1-2; D: TRBD1; V: TRBV18
CDR3: CASSPLMGIGVREQFF; DNA: TGTGCCAGCAGCCCATTGATGGGAATCGGAGTCCGTGAGCAGTTCTTC; J: TRBJ2-1; D: NA; V: TRBV9
CDR3: CASSAGPLKNYGYTF; DNA: TGCGCCAGCAGCGCAGGACCGCTGAAGAACTATGGCTACACCTTC; J: TRBJ1-2; D: NA; V: TRBV5-1
CDR3: CASSLDGVVQETQYF; DNA: TGTGCCAGCAGCTTAGACGGGGTAGTCCAAGAGACCCAGTACTTC; J: TRBJ2-5; D: NA; V: TRBV11-2
CDR3: CASSRRDGSYEQYF; DNA: TGTGCCAGCAGCCGCCGGGACGGTTCCTACGAGCAGTACTTC; J: TRBJ2-7; D: NA; V: TRBV5-6
CDR3: CASSSTGEAFF; DNA: TGTGCCAGCAGTTCTACAGGGGAAGCTTTCTTT; J: TRBJ1-1; D: NA; V: TRBV27
CDR3: CASSLGSNGGFF; DNA: TGTGCCAGCAGCTTAGGGTCTAACGGGGGGTTCTTC; J: TRBJ2-1; D: NA; V: TRBV7-9
CDR3: CASTLRLGEYNEQFF; DNA: TGTGCCAGCACCTTACGGCTGGGGGAATACAATGAGCAGTTCTTC; J: TRBJ2-1; D: NA; V: TRBV11-2
CDR3: CASNRDSGFSGNTIYF; DNA: TGTGCCAGCAACCGAGACTCAGGGTTCTCTGGAAACACCATATATTTT; J: TRBJ1-3; D: NA; V: TRBV9
CDR3: CASSHTPRGPGAFF; DNA: TGCGCCAGCAGCCACACTCCCAGGGGGCCTGGAGCTTTCTTT; J: TRBJ1-1; D: TRBD1; V: TRBV4-1